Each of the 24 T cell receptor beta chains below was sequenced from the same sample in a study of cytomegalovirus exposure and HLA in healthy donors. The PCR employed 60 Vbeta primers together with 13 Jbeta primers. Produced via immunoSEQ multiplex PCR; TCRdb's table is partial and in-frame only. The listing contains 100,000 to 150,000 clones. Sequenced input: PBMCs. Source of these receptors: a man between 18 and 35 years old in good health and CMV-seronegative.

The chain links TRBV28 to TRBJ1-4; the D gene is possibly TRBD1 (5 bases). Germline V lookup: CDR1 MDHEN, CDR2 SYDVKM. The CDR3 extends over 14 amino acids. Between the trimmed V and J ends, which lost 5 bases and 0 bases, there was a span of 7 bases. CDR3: CASSGGATNEKLFF. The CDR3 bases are TGTGCCAGCAGTGGGGGGGCAACTAATGAAAAACTGTTTTTT.

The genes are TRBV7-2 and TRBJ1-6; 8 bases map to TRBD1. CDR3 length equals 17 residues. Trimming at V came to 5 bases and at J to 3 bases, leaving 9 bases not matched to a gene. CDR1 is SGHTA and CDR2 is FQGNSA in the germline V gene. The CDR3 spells CASSPGTGDNYNSPLHF. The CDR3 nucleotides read TGTGCCAGCAGCCCCGGGACAGGAGATAACTATAATTCACCCCTCCACTTT. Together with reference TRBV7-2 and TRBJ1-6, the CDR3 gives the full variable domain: GAGVSQSPSNKVTEKGKDVELRCDPISGHTALYWYRQSLGQGLEFLIYFQGNSAPDKSGLPSDRFSAERTGGSVSTLTIQRTQQEDSAVYLCASSPGTGDNYNSPLHFGNGTRLTVT.

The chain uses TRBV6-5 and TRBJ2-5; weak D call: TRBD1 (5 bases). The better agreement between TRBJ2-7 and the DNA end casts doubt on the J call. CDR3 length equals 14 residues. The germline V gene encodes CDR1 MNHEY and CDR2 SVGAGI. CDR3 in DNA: TGTGCCAGCAGTATACAGGCGACACTCTACGAGCAGTACTTC. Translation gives CASSIQATLYEQYF.

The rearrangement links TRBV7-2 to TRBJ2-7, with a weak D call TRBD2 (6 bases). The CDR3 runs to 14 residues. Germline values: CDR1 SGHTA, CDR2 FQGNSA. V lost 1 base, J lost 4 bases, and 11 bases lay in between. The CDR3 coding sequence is TGTGCCAGCAGCTTAGGGACTACGATATACGAGCAGTACTTC. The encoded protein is CASSLGTTIYEQYF. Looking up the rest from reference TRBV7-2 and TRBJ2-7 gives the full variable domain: GAGVSQSPSNKVTEKGKDVELRCDPISGHTALYWYRQSLGQGLEFLIYFQGNSAPDKSGLPSDRFSAERTGGSVSTLTIQRTQQEDSAVYLCASSLGTTIYEQYFGPGTRLTVT.

The CDR3 region is CASSLADNSYEQYF. In DNA form, the CDR3 reads TGCGCCAGCAGCTTGGCGGACAACAGCTACGAGCAGTACTTC. The gene calls are TRBV5-1 and TRBJ2-5, with a possible D match to TRBD1 (5 bases). Gene TRBJ2-7 matches the end of the DNA better, so the J call may be wrong. The CDR3 length is 14 residues. Germline assignment: CDR1 SGHRS and CDR2 YFSETQ.

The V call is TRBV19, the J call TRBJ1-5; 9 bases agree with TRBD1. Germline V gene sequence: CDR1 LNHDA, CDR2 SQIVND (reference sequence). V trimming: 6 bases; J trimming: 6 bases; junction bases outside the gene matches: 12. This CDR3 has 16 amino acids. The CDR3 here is CASSHRDRDPFQPQHF. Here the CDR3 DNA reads TGTGCCAGTAGCCACCGGGACAGGGACCCTTTTCAGCCCCAGCATTTT.

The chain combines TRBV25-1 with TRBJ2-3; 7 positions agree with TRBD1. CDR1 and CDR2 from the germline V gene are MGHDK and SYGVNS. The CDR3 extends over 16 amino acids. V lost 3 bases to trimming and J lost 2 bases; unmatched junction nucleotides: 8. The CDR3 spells CASSDPTGIPTDTQYF. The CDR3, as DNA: TGTGCCAGCAGTGACCCGACAGGGATACCCACAGATACGCAGTATTTT.

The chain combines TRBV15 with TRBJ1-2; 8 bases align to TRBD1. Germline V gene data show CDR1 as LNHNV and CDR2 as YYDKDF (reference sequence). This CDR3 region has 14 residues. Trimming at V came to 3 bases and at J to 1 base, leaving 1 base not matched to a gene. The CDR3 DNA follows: TGTGCCACCAGCAGGACAGGGGTTAACTATGGCTACACCTTC. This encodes CATSRTGVNYGYTF.

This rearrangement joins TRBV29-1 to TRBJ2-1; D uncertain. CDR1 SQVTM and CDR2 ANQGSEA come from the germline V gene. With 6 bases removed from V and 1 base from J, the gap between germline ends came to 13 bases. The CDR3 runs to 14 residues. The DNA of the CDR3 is TGCAGCGTCGTACCAACCAGGTCCTACAATGAGCAGTTCTTC. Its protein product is CSVVPTRSYNEQFF.

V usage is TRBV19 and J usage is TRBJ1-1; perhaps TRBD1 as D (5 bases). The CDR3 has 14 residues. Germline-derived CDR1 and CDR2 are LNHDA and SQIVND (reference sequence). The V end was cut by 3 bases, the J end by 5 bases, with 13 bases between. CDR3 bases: TGTGCCAGTAGTATTCTCGGGGGAGGGACTGAAGCTTTCTTT. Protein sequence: CASSILGGGTEAFF.

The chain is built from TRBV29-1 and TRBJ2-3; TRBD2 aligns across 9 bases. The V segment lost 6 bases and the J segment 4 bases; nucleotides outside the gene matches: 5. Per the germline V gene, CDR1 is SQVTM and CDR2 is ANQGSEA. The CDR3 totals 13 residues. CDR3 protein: CSVGAGGPDTQYF. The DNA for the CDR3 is TGCAGCGTGGGCGCGGGAGGGCCAGATACGCAGTATTTT.

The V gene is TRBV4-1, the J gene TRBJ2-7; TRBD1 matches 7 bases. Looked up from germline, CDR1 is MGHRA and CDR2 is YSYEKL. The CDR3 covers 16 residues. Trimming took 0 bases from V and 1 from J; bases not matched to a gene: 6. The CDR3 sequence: CASSQEVGRGSYEQYF. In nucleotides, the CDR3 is TGCGCCAGCAGCCAAGAGGTAGGCAGGGGGTCCTACGAGCAGTACTTC.

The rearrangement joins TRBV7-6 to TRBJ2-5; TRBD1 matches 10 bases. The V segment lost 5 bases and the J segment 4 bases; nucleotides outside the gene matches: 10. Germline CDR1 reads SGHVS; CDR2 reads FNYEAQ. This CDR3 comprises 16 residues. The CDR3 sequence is CASSMDRGVIGETQYF. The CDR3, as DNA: TGTGCCAGCAGCATGGACAGGGGGGTAATCGGAGAGACCCAGTACTTC.

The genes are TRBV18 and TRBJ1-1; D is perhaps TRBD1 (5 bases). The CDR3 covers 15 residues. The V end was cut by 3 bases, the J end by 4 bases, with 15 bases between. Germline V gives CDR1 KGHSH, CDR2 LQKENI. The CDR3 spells CASSPPRVLSTEAFF. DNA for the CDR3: TGTGCCAGCTCACCCCCCAGGGTATTGAGCACTGAAGCTTTCTTT.

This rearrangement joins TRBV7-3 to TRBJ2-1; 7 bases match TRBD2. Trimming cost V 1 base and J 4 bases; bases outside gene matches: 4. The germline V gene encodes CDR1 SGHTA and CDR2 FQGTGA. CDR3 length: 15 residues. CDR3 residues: CASSLSGRVYNEQFF. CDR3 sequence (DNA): TGTGCCAGCAGCTTAAGCGGGAGAGTATACAATGAGCAGTTCTTC.

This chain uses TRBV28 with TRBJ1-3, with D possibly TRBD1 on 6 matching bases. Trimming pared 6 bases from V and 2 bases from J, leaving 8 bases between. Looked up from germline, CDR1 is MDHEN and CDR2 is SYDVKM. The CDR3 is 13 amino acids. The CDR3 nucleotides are TGTGCCAGCAGGGGGACAACTGGAAACACCATATATTTT. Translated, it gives CASRGTTGNTIYF.

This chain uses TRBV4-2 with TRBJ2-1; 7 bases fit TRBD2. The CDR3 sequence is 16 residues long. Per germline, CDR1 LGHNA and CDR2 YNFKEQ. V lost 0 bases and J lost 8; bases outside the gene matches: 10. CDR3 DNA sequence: TGTGCCAGCAGCCAAGAACTATTGGGGGGGGATTATGAGCAGTTCTTC. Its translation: CASSQELLGGDYEQFF.

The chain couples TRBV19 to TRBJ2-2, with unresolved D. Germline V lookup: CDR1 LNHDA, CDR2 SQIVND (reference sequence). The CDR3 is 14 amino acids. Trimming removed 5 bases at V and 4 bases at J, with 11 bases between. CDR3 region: CASSHRTLTGELFF. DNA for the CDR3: TGTGCCAGTAGTCATAGAACCCTCACCGGGGAGCTGTTTTTT.

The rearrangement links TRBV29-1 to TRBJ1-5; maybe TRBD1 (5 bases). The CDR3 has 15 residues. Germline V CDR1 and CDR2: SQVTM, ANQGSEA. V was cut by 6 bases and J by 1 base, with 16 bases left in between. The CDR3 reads CSVTLTGGSNQPQHF. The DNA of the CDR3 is TGCAGCGTGACTCTCACGGGGGGAAGCAATCAGCCCCAGCATTTT.

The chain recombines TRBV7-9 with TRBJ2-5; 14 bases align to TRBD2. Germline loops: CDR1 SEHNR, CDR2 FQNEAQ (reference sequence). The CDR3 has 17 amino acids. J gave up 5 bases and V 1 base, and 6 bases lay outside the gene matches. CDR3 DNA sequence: TGTGCCAGCAGCTTAGGGACTAGCGGGAGGAACAGGGAGACCCAGTACTTC. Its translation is CASSLGTSGRNRETQYF.

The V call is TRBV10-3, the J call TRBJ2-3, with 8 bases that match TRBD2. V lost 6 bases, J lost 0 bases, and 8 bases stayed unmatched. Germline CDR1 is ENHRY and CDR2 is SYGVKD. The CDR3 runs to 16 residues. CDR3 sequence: CAISDPAGVSTDTQYF. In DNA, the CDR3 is TGTGCCATCAGCGATCCAGCGGGGGTGAGCACAGATACGCAGTATTTT.

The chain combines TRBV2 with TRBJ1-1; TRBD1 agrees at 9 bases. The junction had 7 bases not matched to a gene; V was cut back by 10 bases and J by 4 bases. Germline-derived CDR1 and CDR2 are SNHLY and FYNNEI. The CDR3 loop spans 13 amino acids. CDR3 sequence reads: CAIRTGDFTEAFF. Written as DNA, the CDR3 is TGTGCCATACGGACAGGGGATTTCACTGAAGCTTTCTTT.

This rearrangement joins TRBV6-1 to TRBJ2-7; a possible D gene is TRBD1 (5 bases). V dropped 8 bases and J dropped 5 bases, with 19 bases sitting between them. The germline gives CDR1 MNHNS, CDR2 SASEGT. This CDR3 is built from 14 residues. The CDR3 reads CASRQQPHLNEQYF. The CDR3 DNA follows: TGTGCCAGCCGACAGCAACCTCATCTCAACGAGCAGTACTTC.

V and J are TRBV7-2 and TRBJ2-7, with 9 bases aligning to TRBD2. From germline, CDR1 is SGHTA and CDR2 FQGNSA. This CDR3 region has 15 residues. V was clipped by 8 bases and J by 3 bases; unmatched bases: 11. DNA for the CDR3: TGTGCCAGCGCGGAAATAGCGGGGGCCAACTACGAGCAGTACTTC. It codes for CASAEIAGANYEQYF.